These 32 T cell receptor beta chains originate from one sample sequenced in a study of metastatic and nonmetastatic thyroid tumors. TCRdb re-processed the PCR reads through MiXCR. The sample shows some 19,000 clones, roughly 15% of them seen only once. Thyroid surgery was performed in patients who had received no treatment beforehand. Sequencing used blood. These receptors all stem from a female donor with papillary thyroid cancer or a benign thyroid nodule (not recorded which). Some clones in this sample may be carry-over from other donors' samples.

The chain couples TRBV12-3 or TRBV12-4 to TRBJ2-7; D is ambiguous. The CDR3 spans 13 residues. V lost 2 bases and J 2 bases, leaving 7 bases between the germline ends. DNA of the CDR3: TGTGCCAGCAGTTTATCAGCCCCCTACGAGCAGTACTTC. This translates into CASSLSAPYEQYF.

This clone has a count of ten or more. The rearrangement links TRBV20-1 to TRBJ1-5, with D maybe TRBD1 (5 bases). In germline, CDR1 is DFQATT, CDR2 SNEGSKA (reference sequence). Trimming shortened V by 7 bases and J by 7 bases, and 14 bases separated the two germline ends. The CDR3 totals 12 residues. CDR3: CSGGVGQQPQHF. The CDR3 DNA reads as TGCAGTGGTGGTGTGGGGCAGCAGCCCCAGCATTTT.

This clone was seen many times. The chain combines TRBV15 with TRBJ2-1; TRBD2 agrees at 12 bases. The CDR3 extends over 17 amino acids. With V trimmed by 0 bases and J by 10 bases, 10 bases remained unmatched. CDR1 and CDR2 from the germline V gene are LNHNV and YYDKDF (reference sequence). The CDR3 protein is CATSREASGRAYKEQFF. The CDR3 DNA sequence: TGTGCCACCAGCAGAGAAGCTAGCGGGAGGGCCTATAAAGAGCAGTTCTTC.

The sample holds many counts of this clone. The chain carries TRBV20-1 and TRBJ2-5; a weak D match, TRBD2 (6 bases). The germline gives CDR1 DFQATT, CDR2 SNEGSKA (reference sequence). The CDR3 totals 16 residues. V gave up 5 bases and J gave up 5 bases, with 24 bases separating them. The CDR3 bases are TGCAGTGCTGCGTCGGCTCGGGACTTAGTACAGGAGACCCAGTACTTC. Translation gives CSAASARDLVQETQYF.

This clone was picked up many times. V and J are TRBV12-3 or TRBV12-4 and TRBJ1-2, with D possibly TRBD1 on 6 matching bases. The CDR3 length is 14 residues. The V gene lost 6 bases and the J gene lost 0 bases, with 11 bases spanning the gap. The CDR3 DNA sequence: TGTGCCAGCAGACGGGAGGGGGCTAACTATGGCTACACCTTC. The encoded protein is CASRREGANYGYTF.

The rearrangement links TRBV11-1 to TRBJ2-5; 7 nucleotides align to TRBD1. The ends lost 3 bases at V and 4 bases at J; junction bases unmatched: 2. The CDR3 runs to 13 residues. Germline V CDR1 and CDR2: SGHAT, FQDESV (reference sequence). The CDR3 DNA sequence: TGTGCCAGCAGCTTCGGGACAGCAGAGACCCAGTACTTC. Translation: CASSFGTAETQYF.

This clone was seen ten or more times. This chain links TRBV18 with TRBJ1-5, with 10 bases aligning to TRBD1. Germline V gene data show CDR1 as KGHSH and CDR2 as LQKENI. The CDR3 loop spans 17 amino acids. V dropped 4 bases and J dropped 3; count of bases not matched to a gene: 9. Here the CDR3 reads CASSLTGTGDNNQPQHF. CDR3 bases: TGTGCCAGCTCACTCACCGGGACAGGGGACAACAATCAGCCCCAGCATTTT.

This clone was picked up many times. The chain joins TRBV9 to TRBJ2-7, with a possible D match to TRBD2 (5 bases). This CDR3 region has 15 residues. From germline, CDR1 is SGDLS and CDR2 YYNGEE. V lost 0 bases, J lost 5 bases, and 15 bases lay in between. The CDR3 DNA reads TGTGCCAGCAGCGTAGCCGGGGTAGAGATCGACGAGCAGTACTTC. Translating gives CASSVAGVEIDEQYF.

This clone appeared many times. This chain uses TRBV11-2 with TRBJ2-5; no firm D call. Trimming left V 5 bases short and J 5 bases short, with 18 bases between. Germline V gene data show CDR1 as SGHAT and CDR2 as FQNNGV. CDR3 length: 15 residues. CDR3 nucleotides: TGTGCCAGCAGCCCCCTCAACTCGTTCGGGGAGACCCAGTACTTC. It codes for CASSPLNSFGETQYF.

About this clone: One end of the junction is discordant with germline, which a read error may explain. The genes are TRBV11-2 and TRBJ2-3, with 10 bases identical to TRBD2. Germline CDR1 and CDR2: SGHAT and FQNNGV. The CDR3 is 17 amino acids. The CDR3: CASSLLAGDPPTGTQYF. The CDR3 DNA reads TGTGCCAGCAGCCTGCTAGCGGGGGACCCCCCCACAGGTACGCAGTATTTT.

This clone is termed large. The chain uses TRBV15 and TRBJ2-3; 10 positions agree with TRBD1. Germline V gives CDR1 LNHNV, CDR2 YYDKDF (reference sequence). V trimming: 6 bases; J trimming: 3 bases; junction bases outside the gene matches: 6. The CDR3 length is 15 residues. CDR3 nucleotides: TGTGCCACCAGGGGGGACAGGGGTGTTACAGATACGCAGTATTTT. Protein product: CATRGDRGVTDTQYF.

The chain couples TRBV7-3 to TRBJ2-2, with D maybe TRBD1 (6 bases). Germline CDR1 and CDR2: SGHTA and FQGTGA. The CDR3 has 15 residues. V was pared by 2 bases and J by 3 bases, with 10 bases between. The CDR3 region is CASSLLGGDTGELFF. The CDR3 nucleotides are TGTGCCAGCAGCTTATTAGGGGGAGACACCGGGGAGCTGTTTTTT.

Within the sample, this clone is medium-sized. The genes are TRBV20-1 and TRBJ2-7; D is perhaps TRBD2 (5 bases). The CDR3 sequence is 17 residues long. V was shortened by 7 bases and J by 4 bases, with 29 bases between the two germline ends. Germline V lookup: CDR1 DFQATT, CDR2 SNEGSKA (reference sequence). This CDR3 reads CSVGFGPFLGVNYEQYF. The CDR3 coding sequence is TGCAGTGTGGGGTTCGGGCCATTCCTGGGAGTGAATTACGAGCAGTACTTC.

Judged by abundance, this clone is medium-sized (0.01 to 0.1%). The chain combines TRBV6-1 with TRBJ1-6, with 10 bases matching TRBD1. V lost 1 base to trimming and J lost 8 bases; unmatched junction nucleotides: 5. This CDR3 spans 16 amino acids. The V gene's germline CDR1 is MNHNS and CDR2 SASEGT. This CDR3 reads CASSEDLGQGHSPLHF. Written as DNA, the CDR3 is TGTGCCAGCAGTGAAGATTTGGGACAGGGGCATTCACCCCTCCACTTT.

This clone was seen ten or more times. This sequence joins TRBV20-1 and TRBJ2-7; D not resolved. This CDR3 is 14 amino acids long. With 3 bases removed from V and 2 bases from J, the gap between germline ends came to 14 bases. Germline lookup yields CDR1 DFQATT and CDR2 SNEGSKA (reference sequence). This CDR3 is CSASQRMAAYEQYF. CDR3 sequence (DNA): TGCAGTGCTAGTCAGCGAATGGCGGCCTACGAGCAGTACTTC.

This clone was detected many times. The V gene is TRBV3-1, the J gene TRBJ2-7; perhaps TRBD2 as D (6 bases). The length of the CDR3 is 13 residues. V was pared by 5 bases and J by 4 bases, with 12 bases between. The germline V gene has CDR1 LGHDT and CDR2 YNNKEL (reference sequence). The CDR3 is CASSFGLPYEQYF. The CDR3 DNA sequence: TGTGCCAGCAGCTTCGGACTACCATACGAGCAGTACTTC.

This clone appeared many times. V and J are TRBV9 and TRBJ2-6, with D unresolved. V was pared by 0 bases and J by 0 bases, with 10 bases between. CDR3 length equals 17 residues. The germline V gene has CDR1 SGDLS and CDR2 YYNGEE. The CDR3 reads CASSVAMRNSGANVLTF. For the CDR3, the DNA is TGTGCCAGCAGCGTAGCTATGAGGAACTCTGGGGCCAACGTCCTGACTTTC.

Many counts were recorded for this clone. The CDR3 DNA reads as TGCAGTGATATGGAGTTATCCAAAAACATTCAGTACTTC. This sequence encodes CSDMELSKNIQYF. The chain has TRBV20-1 and TRBJ2-4; no firm D call. This CDR3 is built from 13 residues. V was shortened by 7 bases and J by 2 bases, with 12 bases between the two germline ends. In germline, CDR1 is DFQATT, CDR2 SNEGSKA (reference sequence).

At least ten counts were recorded for this clone. This chain uses TRBV7-2 with TRBJ2-3; TRBD1 might be the D (5 bases). V was pared by 0 bases and J by 2 bases, with 6 bases between. Looked up from germline, CDR1 is SGHTA and CDR2 is FQGNSA. This CDR3 spans 14 amino acids. The CDR3 here is CASSLADITDTQYF. The CDR3 region has the DNA TGTGCCAGCAGCTTAGCGGACATCACAGATACGCAGTATTTT.

This chain links TRBV25-1 with TRBJ2-7; 7 nucleotides match TRBD1. From germline, CDR1 is MGHDK and CDR2 SYGVNS. Trimming took 7 bases from V and 3 from J; bases not matched to a gene: 27. The CDR3 contains 20 residues. This CDR3 is CASIYHRGCARIGSDYEQYF. DNA for the CDR3: TGTGCCAGCATCTACCACAGGGGTTGCGCTAGGATCGGGTCGGACTACGAGCAGTACTTC.

Ten or more counts support this clone. The chain joins TRBV7-6 to TRBJ1-1; 8 bases fit TRBD1. The junction had 6 bases not matched to a gene; V was cut back by 5 bases and J by 1 base. CDR3 length: 15 residues. Germline values: CDR1 SGHVS, CDR2 FNYEAQ. CDR3 DNA sequence: TGTGCCAGCAGCAATACCCAGGGGGCGAACACTGAAGCTTTCTTT. Its protein product is CASSNTQGANTEAFF.

The rearrangement links TRBV9 to TRBJ2-3, with TRBD2 matching over 7 bases. After removal of 5 bases from V and 2 bases from J, the junction contained 11 bases not matched to a gene. CDR3 length: 16 residues. Germline values: CDR1 SGDLS, CDR2 YYNGEE. CDR3 DNA: TGTGCCAGCAGAGTTTACGCGGGAGACGACACAGATACGCAGTATTTT. This translates into CASRVYAGDDTDTQYF. The full variable domain, in which reference TRBV9 and TRBJ2-3 provide the parts outside the CDR3, is DSGVTQTPKHLITATGQRVTLRCSPRSGDLSVYWYQQSLDQGLQFLIQYYNGEERAKGNILERFSAQQFPDLHSELNLSSLELGDSALYFCASRVYAGDDTDTQYFGPGTRLTVL.

In its sample, this clone was seen a few times. The CDR3 DNA is TGTGCCAGCAGCTTAAGGGGCTCCCCTTTCTGGGGCTACACCTTC. This translates into CASSLRGSPFWGYTF. The V gene is TRBV7-4, the J gene TRBJ1-2, with D possibly being TRBD1 (5 bases). The V end was cut by 2 bases, the J end by 8 bases, with 18 bases between. The length of the CDR3 is 15 residues. CDR1 is SGHVT and CDR2 is SQSDAQ in the germline V gene. The whole variable domain, remainder taken from reference TRBV7-4 and TRBJ1-2, is GAGVSQSPRYKVAKRGRDVALRCDSISGHVTLYWYRQTLGQGSEVLTYSQSDAQRDKSGRPSGRFSAERPERSVSTLKIQRTEQGDSAVYLCASSLRGSPFWGYTFGSGTRLTVV.

In nucleotides, the CDR3 is TGCAGTGCCGACACCTTGGTCAGGAAAGAGCAGTACTTC. Amino acids: CSADTLVRKEQYF. The rearrangement links TRBV20-1 to TRBJ2-7, with D hard to call. V gave up 6 bases and J gave up 7 bases, with 19 bases separating them. The CDR3 has 13 residues. The germline CDR1 and CDR2 sequences are DFQATT and SNEGSKA (reference sequence).

In this sample, this clone turned up a few times. The germline gene is not matched at one end of the junction; a read error may be the cause. The chain links TRBV6-2 or TRBV6-3 to TRBJ2-1; TRBD2 aligns across 15 bases. CDR1 and CDR2 (germline): MNHEY, SVGEGT. This CDR3 has 18 residues. DNA of the CDR3: TGTGCCAGCAGTTCCTCGGGACTAGCGGGAGGATCCTACAATGAGCAGTTTTTC. Translated, it gives CASSSSGLAGGSYNEQFF.

In its sample, this clone was seen a few times. The chain joins TRBV6-1 to TRBJ2-7, with TRBD1 matching 10 bases. Germline V gene lookup returns CDR1 MNHNS and CDR2 SASEGT. Trimming removed 7 bases from V and 3 bases from J; junction bases left unmatched: 6. CDR3 length: 14 residues. As DNA, the CDR3 is TGTGCCAGCACCAAGACAGGGGGCGTCTACGAGCAGTACTTC. This gives the protein CASTKTGGVYEQYF.

This chain links TRBV6-1 with TRBJ2-5; TRBD2 aligns across 15 bases. The CDR3 sequence is 15 residues long. Germline V gene data show CDR1 as MNHNS and CDR2 as SASEGT. The V and J ends lost 4 bases and 5 bases, in that order; junction bases with no gene match: 2. The CDR3 loop is CASSGTSGGAETQYF. CDR3 DNA sequence: TGTGCCAGCAGTGGGACTAGCGGGGGGGCCGAGACCCAGTACTTC.

This clone was observed a handful of times. The chain couples TRBV2 to TRBJ2-1, with 7 bases matching TRBD1. CDR1 and CDR2 from the germline V gene are SNHLY and FYNNEI. The CDR3 has 14 amino acids. Trimming cost V 10 bases and J 8 bases; bases outside gene matches: 14. The CDR3 loop is CATDETGLKDEQFF. The CDR3 coding sequence is TGTGCCACCGACGAGACAGGGTTAAAAGATGAGCAGTTCTTC.

This clone has at least ten counts. The chain joins TRBV5-1 to TRBJ2-7; TRBD2 matches 7 bases. V lost 1 base and J lost 3; bases outside the gene matches: 4. The CDR3 sequence is 14 residues long. The germline V gene has CDR1 SGHRS and CDR2 YFSETQ. Here the CDR3 DNA reads TGCGCCAGCAGCTTGTTGACTAGCCACTACGAGCAGTACTTC. Protein product: CASSLLTSHYEQYF.

The sample holds many counts of this clone. The V gene is TRBV12-3 or TRBV12-4, the J gene TRBJ2-7, with D maybe TRBD2 (6 bases). Trimming stripped 7 bases from V and 4 bases from J, with 11 bases between. The CDR3 runs to 12 residues. This chain's CDR3 is CASTMGLYEQYF. The CDR3 nucleotides are TGTGCCAGCACTATGGGACTTTACGAGCAGTACTTC.

This clone was seen many times. This may come from a read error, since a much larger clone is one base off. The sample contains more than one DNA sequence encoding this CDR3. V usage is TRBV5-1 and J usage is TRBJ1-1; D remains ambiguous. Per germline, CDR1 SGHRS and CDR2 YFSETQ. V shed 3 bases and J shed 3 bases, with 9 bases lying between them. The CDR3 is made up of 13 amino acids. For the CDR3, the DNA is TGCGCCAGCAGCTATTCTGGGGACACTGAAGCTTTCTTT. This gives the protein CASSYSGDTEAFF.

This clone was recorded at least ten times. The V call is TRBV29-1, the J call TRBJ2-2; D is unclear. The CDR3 spans 12 residues. Germline CDR1 reads SQVTM; CDR2 reads ANQGSEA. Between the trimmed V and J ends, which lost 6 bases and 7 bases, there was a span of 12 bases. CDR3 residues: CSVDSPDGELFF. CDR3 DNA: TGCAGCGTAGATTCCCCGGACGGGGAGCTGTTTTTT.